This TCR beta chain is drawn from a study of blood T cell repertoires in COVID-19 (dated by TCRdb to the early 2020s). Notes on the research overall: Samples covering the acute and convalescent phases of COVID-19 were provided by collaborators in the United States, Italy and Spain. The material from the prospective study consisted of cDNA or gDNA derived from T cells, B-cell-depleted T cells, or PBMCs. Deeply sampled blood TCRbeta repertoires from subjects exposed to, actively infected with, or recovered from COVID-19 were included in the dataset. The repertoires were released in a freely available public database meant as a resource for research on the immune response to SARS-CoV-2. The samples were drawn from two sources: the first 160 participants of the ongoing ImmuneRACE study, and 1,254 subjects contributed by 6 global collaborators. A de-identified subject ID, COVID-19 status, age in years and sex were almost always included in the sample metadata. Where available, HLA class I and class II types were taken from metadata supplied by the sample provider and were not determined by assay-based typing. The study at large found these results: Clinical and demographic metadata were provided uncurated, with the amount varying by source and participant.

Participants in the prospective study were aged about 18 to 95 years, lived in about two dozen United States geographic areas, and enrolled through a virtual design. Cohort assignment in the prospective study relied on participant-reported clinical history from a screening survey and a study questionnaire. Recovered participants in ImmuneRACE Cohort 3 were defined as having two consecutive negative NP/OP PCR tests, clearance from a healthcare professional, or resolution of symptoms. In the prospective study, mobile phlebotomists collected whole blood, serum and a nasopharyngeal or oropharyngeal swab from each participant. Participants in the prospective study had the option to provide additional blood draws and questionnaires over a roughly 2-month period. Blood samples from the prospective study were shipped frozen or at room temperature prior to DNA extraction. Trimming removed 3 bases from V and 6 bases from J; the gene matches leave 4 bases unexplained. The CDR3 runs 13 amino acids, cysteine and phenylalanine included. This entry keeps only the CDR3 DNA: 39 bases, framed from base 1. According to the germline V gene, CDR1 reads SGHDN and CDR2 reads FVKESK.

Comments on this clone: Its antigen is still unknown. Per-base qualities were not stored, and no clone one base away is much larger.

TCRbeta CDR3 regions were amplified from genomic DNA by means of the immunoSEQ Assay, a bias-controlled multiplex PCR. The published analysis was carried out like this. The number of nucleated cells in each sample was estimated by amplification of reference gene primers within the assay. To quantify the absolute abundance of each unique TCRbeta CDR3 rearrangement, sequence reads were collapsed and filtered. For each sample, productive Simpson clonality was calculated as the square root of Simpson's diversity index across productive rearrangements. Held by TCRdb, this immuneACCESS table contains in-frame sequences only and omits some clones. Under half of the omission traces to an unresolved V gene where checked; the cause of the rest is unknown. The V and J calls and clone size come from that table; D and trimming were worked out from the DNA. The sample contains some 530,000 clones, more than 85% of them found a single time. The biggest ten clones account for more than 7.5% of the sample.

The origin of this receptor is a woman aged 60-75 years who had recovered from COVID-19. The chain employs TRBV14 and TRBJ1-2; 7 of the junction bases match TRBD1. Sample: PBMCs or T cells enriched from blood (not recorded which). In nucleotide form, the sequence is TGTGCCAGCAGCCACCGACAGGGCCATGGCTACACCTTC. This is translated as CASSHRQGHGYTF.